This TCR beta chain was captured by sequencing in a study of blood T cell repertoires in COVID-19. Overall study: Samples came from the United States, Italy and Spain, spanning acute and convalescent COVID-19. The analysed material was cDNA or gDNA that came from T cells, B-cell-depleted T cells, or PBMCs.

Original handling: Amplification of reference gene primers provided the estimated nucleated cell counts. Generated by immunoSEQ multiplex PCR, the TCRdb table keeps only in-frame clones and is missing some. D and trimming were read from the DNA, whereas the V and J calls and clone size are those reported in that table. In the table there are approximately 50,000 clones, under 85% of which are singletons. The CDR3 covers 14 residues. V dropped 7 bases and J dropped 1; count of bases not matched to a gene: 5. Germline V lookup: CDR1 SGHNT, CDR2 YYREEE (reference sequence). The sample taken for sequencing was peripheral blood. The rearrangement joins TRBV5-4 to TRBJ2-3; 8 nucleotides match TRBD2. The receptor was derived from a man aged 65 to 79 with active COVID-19. CDR3 coding DNA: TGTGCCAGCTTGGGCGGGGGGCGCACAGATACGCAGTATTTT. Translation gives CASLGGGRTDTQYF.